The 24 T cell receptor beta chains presented below share a single source sample, sequenced in a study of blood T cell repertoires in COVID-19. Profiled with immunoSEQ multiplex PCR; TCRdb holds only in-frame clones, not every one. The table has roughly 67,000 clones, approximately 90% seen once. The sequenced sample was peripheral blood. The receptors come from a woman between 55 and 75 years old with acute or convalescent COVID-19.

This chain joins TRBV9 and TRBJ2-5; TRBD1 matches at 10 bases. CDR3 size: 15 residues. Germline trimming cut 0 bases from V and 5 bases from J; bases unmatched to any gene: 4. CDR1 and CDR2 from the germline V gene are SGDLS and YYNGEE. Here the CDR3 DNA reads TGTGCCAGCAGCGTAGGGGGGACAGGGGTTGAGACCCAGTACTTC. As protein: CASSVGGTGVETQYF.

A few counts support this clone. V usage is TRBV24-1 and J usage is TRBJ1-2; weak D call: TRBD1 (5 bases). With 4 bases removed from V and 7 bases from J, the gap between germline ends came to 15 bases. The germline V gene has CDR1 KGHDR and CDR2 SFDVKD. The CDR3 length is 14 residues. CDR3 sequence (DNA): TGTGCCACCAGTGACCCGTACAGGTCTGGTGGCTACACCTTC. Amino acids: CATSDPYRSGGYTF.

V usage is TRBV5-5 and J usage is TRBJ2-1; TRBD2 is a possible D gene (5 bases). V lost 4 bases, J lost 4 bases, and 15 bases lay in between. Germline CDR1 is SGHKS and CDR2 is YYEKEE (reference sequence). This CDR3 comprises 15 residues. The CDR3 reads CASSRRTRAYNEQFF. The CDR3 nucleotides read TGTGCCAGCAGCCGACGGACTCGTGCATACAATGAGCAGTTCTTC.

The gene calls are TRBV7-9 and TRBJ2-5; 9 nucleotides agree with TRBD2. The CDR3 runs 15 residues. With V trimmed by 4 bases and J by 2 bases, 5 bases remained unmatched. Germline V gene sequence: CDR1 SEHNR, CDR2 FQNEAQ (reference sequence). The CDR3 region is CASSSLAGVQETQYF. Written as DNA, the CDR3 is TGTGCCAGCAGCTCCTTAGCGGGGGTACAAGAGACCCAGTACTTC.

The chain employs TRBV2 and TRBJ1-1; possibly TRBD1 for D (6 bases). Germline V gene sequence: CDR1 SNHLY, CDR2 FYNNEI. The CDR3 has 14 residues. Trimming removed 4 bases at V and 0 bases at J, with 9 bases between. CDR3 coding DNA: TGTGCCAGCAGTGGACAGGCGATGAACACTGAAGCTTTCTTT. Its translation is CASSGQAMNTEAFF. The whole variable domain, remainder taken from reference TRBV2 and TRBJ1-1, is EPEVTQTPSHQVTQMGQEVILRCVPISNHLYFYWYRQILGQKVEFLVSFYNNEISEKSEIFDDQFSVERPDGSNFTLKIRSTKLEDSAMYFCASSGQAMNTEAFFGQGTRLTVV.

The chain links TRBV7-8 to TRBJ1-4, with D possibly matching TRBD1 (6 bases). Germline CDR1 is SGHVS and CDR2 is FQNEAQ. Trimming left V 3 bases short and J 0 bases short, with 14 bases between. CDR3 length: 17 residues. CDR3 sequence: CASSFIVRQATNEKLFF. CDR3 DNA: TGTGCCAGCAGCTTCATAGTGAGACAGGCAACTAATGAAAAACTGTTTTTT.

This chain connects TRBV28 to TRBJ2-7, with a possible D match to TRBD1 (6 bases). The V gene's germline CDR1 is MDHEN and CDR2 SYDVKM. This CDR3 spans 14 amino acids. Trimming removed 6 bases from V and 4 bases from J, with 16 bases in between. For the CDR3, the DNA is TGTGCCAGCAGCAGGGGTGGACCAATTTACGAGCAGTACGTC. It yields the protein CASSRGGPIYEQYV.

This chain links TRBV7-9 with TRBJ2-1; 10 bases are a match to TRBD2. The CDR3 consists of 16 residues. J gave up 2 bases and V 5 bases, and 6 bases lay outside the gene matches. Germline V gene lookup returns CDR1 SEHNR and CDR2 FQNEAQ (reference sequence). CDR3 loop: CASSPPSGGAYNEQFF. The CDR3, as DNA: TGTGCCAGCAGCCCCCCTAGCGGGGGCGCCTACAATGAGCAGTTCTTC.

V usage is TRBV27 and J usage is TRBJ2-5; the match to TRBD2 covers 11 bases. The CDR3 totals 17 residues. Trimming took 3 bases from V and 6 from J; bases not matched to a gene: 12. Germline loops: CDR1 MNHEY, CDR2 SMNVEV (reference sequence). The CDR3 is CASSFEVSTSGVKTQYF. DNA for the CDR3: TGTGCCAGCAGTTTTGAAGTTTCGACTAGCGGGGTAAAGACCCAGTACTTC.

This chain joins TRBV18 and TRBJ1-1; D not certain. Germline V gives CDR1 KGHSH, CDR2 LQKENI. The CDR3 sequence is 15 residues long. The germline V and J ends were trimmed by 0 bases and 1 base, with 9 bases remaining between them. The CDR3 nucleotides are TGTGCCAGCTCACCACCTTGGTCAGGGAACACTGAAGCTTTCTTT. The encoded protein is CASSPPWSGNTEAFF.

The rearrangement joins TRBV21-1 to TRBJ2-2; the table's D call, TRBD1, has no DNA check behind it. TRBV21-1 is a recognized pseudogene. The CDR3 consists of 15 residues. This CDR3 reads CASSKSLRATGELFF. CDR3 sequence (DNA): TGTGCCAGCAGCAAATCTCTCAGGGCCACCGGGGAGCTGTTTTTT.

The chain combines TRBV18 with TRBJ1-5; 9 nucleotides line up with TRBD1. Germline V gives CDR1 KGHSH, CDR2 LQKENI. V dropped 7 bases and J dropped 7; count of bases not matched to a gene: 5. The CDR3 has 13 residues. CDR3 nucleotides: TGTGCCAGCTTAAGCGACAGGGGGCAGCCCCAGCATTTT. This encodes CASLSDRGQPQHF. The variable domain in full, completed from reference TRBV18 and TRBJ1-5, reads NAGVMQNPRHLVRRRGQEARLRCSPMKGHSHVYWYRQLPEEGLKFMVYLQKENIIDESGMPKERFSAEFPKEGPSILRIQQVVRGDSAAYFCASLSDRGQPQHFGDGTRLSIL.

This sequence joins TRBV3-1 (or the pseudogene TRBV3-2) and TRBJ1-2; perhaps TRBD1 as D (6 bases). This CDR3 contains 15 residues. CDR1 is LGHDT and CDR2 is YNNKEL in the germline V gene (reference sequence). Between the trimmed V and J ends, which lost 4 bases and 0 bases, there was a span of 12 bases. The DNA for the CDR3 is TGTGCCAGCAGCCCTCGACAGGCTTCTAACTATGGCTACACCTTC. Translation: CASSPRQASNYGYTF.

The chain recombines TRBV3-1 (or the pseudogene TRBV3-2) with TRBJ2-2; 7 nucleotides agree with TRBD1. Germline assignment: CDR1 LGHDT and CDR2 YNNKEL (reference sequence). The CDR3 extends over 13 amino acids. After removal of 6 bases from V and 7 bases from J, the junction contained 5 bases not matched to a gene. The CDR3 sequence is CASRRQGDGELFF. The DNA of the CDR3 is TGTGCCAGCAGACGTCAGGGGGACGGGGAGCTGTTTTTT.

The chain combines TRBV2 with TRBJ2-7; D may be TRBD2 (5 bases). The germline V and J ends were trimmed by 2 bases and 3 bases, with 8 bases remaining between them. This CDR3 spans 13 amino acids. Germline V gene sequence: CDR1 SNHLY, CDR2 FYNNEI. CDR3 DNA sequence: TGTGCCAGCAGTGAATCGAGGGTCTACGAGCAGTACGTC. The encoded protein is CASSESRVYEQYV.

The chain links TRBV18 to TRBJ1-4; maybe TRBD1 (5 bases). CDR3 length: 14 amino acids. Trimming left V 3 bases short and J 3 bases short, with 8 bases between. The germline V gene encodes CDR1 KGHSH and CDR2 LQKENI. The CDR3 nucleotides are TGTGCCAGCTCACCGGACATCTCTAATGAAAAACTGTTTTTT. Translating it yields CASSPDISNEKLFF.

V is TRBV9 and J is TRBJ1-3; tentative D call: TRBD1 (5 bases). Germline V gives CDR1 SGDLS, CDR2 YYNGEE. The CDR3 spans 14 residues. Trimming stripped 5 bases from V and 0 bases from J, with 9 bases between. The CDR3 DNA reads TGTGCCAGCAGTGACAGTAGCTCTGGAAACACCATATATTTT. Its translation: CASSDSSSGNTIYF.

The V call is TRBV19, the J call TRBJ1-3; 8 nucleotides align to TRBD1. This CDR3 region has 14 residues. Trimming cost V 6 bases and J 2 bases; bases outside gene matches: 3. Germline V gives CDR1 LNHDA, CDR2 SQIVND (reference sequence). CDR3 sequence: CASRTDRAGNTIYF. CDR3 DNA: TGTGCCAGTAGGACGGACAGGGCTGGAAACACCATATATTTT. Complete variable domain (other parts from reference TRBV19 and TRBJ1-3): DGGITQSPKYLFRKEGQNVTLSCEQNLNHDAMYWYRQDPGQGLRLIYYSQIVNDFQKGDIAEGYSVSREKKESFPLTVTSAQKNPTAFYLCASRTDRAGNTIYFGEGSWLTVV.

The chain couples TRBV14 to TRBJ1-1; a weak D match, TRBD1 (5 bases). CDR3 length: 14 amino acids. V lost 1 base and J lost 2, with 8 bases in between. Germline loops: CDR1 SGHDN, CDR2 FVKESK. The CDR3 loop reads CASSQGRGNTEAFF. CDR3 sequence (DNA): TGTGCCAGCAGCCAAGGGAGGGGCAACACTGAAGCTTTCTTT.

This clone was seen a handful of times. The rearrangement uses TRBV20-1 and TRBJ2-7; perhaps TRBD1 as D (5 bases). This CDR3 spans 11 amino acids. Trimming removed 7 bases at V and 6 bases at J, with 13 bases between. The germline gives CDR1 DFQATT, CDR2 SNEGSKA (reference sequence). This CDR3 is CSVKGATEQYV. Here the CDR3 DNA reads TGCAGTGTGAAAGGGGCGACCGAGCAGTACGTC.

The chain combines TRBV6-5 with TRBJ1-1; D gene ambiguous. The germline CDR1 and CDR2 sequences are MNHEY and SVGAGI. The CDR3 has 14 residues. The germline V and J ends were trimmed by 10 bases and 6 bases, with 21 bases remaining between them. CDR3 sequence reads: CAISYGLFYAEAFF. DNA for the CDR3: TGTGCCATATCCTATGGACTATTTTACGCTGAAGCTTTCTTT.

The chain combines TRBV6-5 with TRBJ1-2; 9 bases match TRBD1. This CDR3 has 15 amino acids. J gave up 4 bases and V 7 bases, and 10 bases lay outside the gene matches. The germline V gene encodes CDR1 MNHEY and CDR2 SVGAGI. DNA of the CDR3: TGTGCCAGCAATGCCGGGGACAGGGTTATCTATGGCTACACCTTC. Residues: CASNAGDRVIYGYTF.

This chain joins TRBV7-9 and TRBJ2-2; D uncertain. Germline CDR1 and CDR2: SEHNR and FQNEAQ (reference sequence). The CDR3 sequence is 14 residues long. The V and J ends lost 0 bases and 4 bases respectively, with 6 bases between them. The CDR3 region has the DNA TGTGCCAGCAGCTTAGCGTCTGTCACCGGGGAGCTGTTTTTT. This encodes CASSLASVTGELFF.

The V and J genes are TRBV29-1 and TRBJ2-3, with TRBD2 identical over 8 bases. CDR1 and CDR2 (germline): SQVTM, ANQGSEA. Losses at the gene ends were 6 bases for V and 0 bases for J; bases not matched to a gene: 8. The CDR3 spans 15 residues. The CDR3 here is CSVPYGGASTDTQYF. In DNA, the CDR3 is TGCAGCGTCCCCTACGGGGGGGCAAGCACAGATACGCAGTATTTT.